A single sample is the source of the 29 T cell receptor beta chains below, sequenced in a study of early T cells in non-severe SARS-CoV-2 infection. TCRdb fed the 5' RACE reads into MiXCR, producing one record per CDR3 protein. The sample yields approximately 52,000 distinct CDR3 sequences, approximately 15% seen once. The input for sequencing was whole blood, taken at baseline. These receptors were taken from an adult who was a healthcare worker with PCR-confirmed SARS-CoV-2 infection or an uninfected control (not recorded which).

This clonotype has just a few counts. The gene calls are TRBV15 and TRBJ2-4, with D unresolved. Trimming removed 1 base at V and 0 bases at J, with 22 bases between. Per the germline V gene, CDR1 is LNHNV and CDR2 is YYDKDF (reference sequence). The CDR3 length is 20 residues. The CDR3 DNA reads TGTGCCACCAGCAGAGTACCCGCAGGAGAGATTATCCTAGCCAAAAACATTCAGTACTTC. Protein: CATSRVPAGEIILAKNIQYF.

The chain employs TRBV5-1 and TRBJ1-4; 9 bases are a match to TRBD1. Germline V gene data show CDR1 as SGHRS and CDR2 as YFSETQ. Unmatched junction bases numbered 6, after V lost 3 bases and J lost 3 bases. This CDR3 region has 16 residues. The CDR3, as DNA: TGCGCCAGCAGCTCACAGGGGGCGGAAGCTAATGAAAAACTGTTTTTT. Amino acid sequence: CASSSQGAEANEKLFF.

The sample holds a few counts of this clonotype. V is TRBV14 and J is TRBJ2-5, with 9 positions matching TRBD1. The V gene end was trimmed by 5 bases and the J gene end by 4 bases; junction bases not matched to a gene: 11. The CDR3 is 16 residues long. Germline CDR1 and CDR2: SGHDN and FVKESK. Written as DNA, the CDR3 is TGTGCCAGCAGCTCACGTAGGACAGGGGAAGGAGAGACCCAGTACTTC. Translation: CASSSRRTGEGETQYF.

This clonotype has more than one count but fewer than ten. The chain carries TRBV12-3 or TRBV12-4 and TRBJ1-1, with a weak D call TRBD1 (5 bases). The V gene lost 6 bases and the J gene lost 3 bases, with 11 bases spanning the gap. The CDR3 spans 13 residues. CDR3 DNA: TGTGCCAGCAGCGCGACAGATTACACTGAAGCTTTCTTT. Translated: CASSATDYTEAFF.

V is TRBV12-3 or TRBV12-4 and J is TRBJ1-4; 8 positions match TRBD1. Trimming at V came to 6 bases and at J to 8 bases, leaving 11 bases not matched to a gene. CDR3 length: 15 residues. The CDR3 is CASSRLRGQREKLFF. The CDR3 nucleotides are TGTGCCAGCAGCCGCCTCAGGGGGCAACGGGAAAAACTGTTTTTT.

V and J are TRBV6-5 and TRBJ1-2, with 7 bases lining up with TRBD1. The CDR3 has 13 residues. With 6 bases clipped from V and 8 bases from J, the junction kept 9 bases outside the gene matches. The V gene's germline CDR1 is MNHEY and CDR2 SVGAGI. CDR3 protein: CASSSTGDEGYTF. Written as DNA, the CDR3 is TGTGCCAGCAGCTCTACAGGGGATGAAGGCTACACCTTC.

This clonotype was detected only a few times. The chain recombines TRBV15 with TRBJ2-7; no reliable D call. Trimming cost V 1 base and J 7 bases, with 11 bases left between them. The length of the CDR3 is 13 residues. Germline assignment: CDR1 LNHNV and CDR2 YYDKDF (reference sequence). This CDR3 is CATSRGHAEEQYF. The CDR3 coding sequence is TGTGCCACCAGCAGAGGTCATGCTGAAGAGCAGTACTTC.

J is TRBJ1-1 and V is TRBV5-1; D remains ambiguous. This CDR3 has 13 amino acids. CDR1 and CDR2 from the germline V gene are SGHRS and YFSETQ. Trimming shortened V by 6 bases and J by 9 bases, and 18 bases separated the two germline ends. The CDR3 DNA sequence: TGCGCCAGCACTTATACCGGGATGGATCAAGCTTTCTTT. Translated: CASTYTGMDQAFF.

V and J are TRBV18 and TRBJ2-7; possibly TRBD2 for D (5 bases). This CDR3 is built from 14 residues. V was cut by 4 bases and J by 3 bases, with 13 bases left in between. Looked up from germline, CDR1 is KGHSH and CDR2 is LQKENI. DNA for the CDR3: TGTGCCAGCTCACTGCCTGGCGCGGGCTACGAGCAGTACTTC. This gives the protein CASSLPGAGYEQYF.

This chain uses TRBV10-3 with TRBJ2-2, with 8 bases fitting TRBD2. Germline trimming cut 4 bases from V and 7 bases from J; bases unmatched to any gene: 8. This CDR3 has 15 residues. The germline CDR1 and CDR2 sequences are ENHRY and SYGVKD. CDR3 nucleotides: TGTGCCATCAGTGTCGGGGGGGCGCCGGACGGGGAGCTGTTTTTT. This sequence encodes CAISVGGAPDGELFF.

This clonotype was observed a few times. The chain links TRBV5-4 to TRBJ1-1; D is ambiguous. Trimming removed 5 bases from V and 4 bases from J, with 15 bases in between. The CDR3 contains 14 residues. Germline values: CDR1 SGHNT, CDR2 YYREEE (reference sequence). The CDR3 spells CASSQVPSATEAFF. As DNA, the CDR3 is TGTGCCAGCAGTCAAGTCCCTAGTGCCACTGAAGCTTTCTTT.

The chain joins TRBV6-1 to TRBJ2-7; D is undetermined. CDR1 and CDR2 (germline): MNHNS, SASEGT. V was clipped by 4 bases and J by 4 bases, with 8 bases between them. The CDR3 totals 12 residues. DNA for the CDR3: TGTGCCAGCAGTGCAAGTAAATACGAGCAGTACTTC. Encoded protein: CASSASKYEQYF.

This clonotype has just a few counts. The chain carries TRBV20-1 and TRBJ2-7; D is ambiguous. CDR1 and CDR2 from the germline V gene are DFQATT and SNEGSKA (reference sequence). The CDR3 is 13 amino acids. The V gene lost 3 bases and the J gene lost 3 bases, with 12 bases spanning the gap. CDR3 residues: CSASPDPDYEQYF. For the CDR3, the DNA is TGCAGTGCTAGCCCCGACCCTGACTACGAGCAGTACTTC.

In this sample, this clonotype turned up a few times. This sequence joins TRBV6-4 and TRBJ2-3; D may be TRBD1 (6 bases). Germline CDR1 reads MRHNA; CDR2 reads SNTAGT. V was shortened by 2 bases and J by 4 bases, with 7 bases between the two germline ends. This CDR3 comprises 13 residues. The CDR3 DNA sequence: TGTGCCAGCAGTGACGGGGGCCCAGATACGCAGTATTTT. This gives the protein CASSDGGPDTQYF.

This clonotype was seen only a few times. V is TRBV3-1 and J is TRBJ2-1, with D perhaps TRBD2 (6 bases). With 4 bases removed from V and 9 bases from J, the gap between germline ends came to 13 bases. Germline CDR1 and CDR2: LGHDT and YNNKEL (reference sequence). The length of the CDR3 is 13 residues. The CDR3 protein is CASSPSLRGEQFF. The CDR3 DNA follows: TGTGCCAGCAGCCCCAGCTTGCGGGGTGAGCAGTTCTTC.

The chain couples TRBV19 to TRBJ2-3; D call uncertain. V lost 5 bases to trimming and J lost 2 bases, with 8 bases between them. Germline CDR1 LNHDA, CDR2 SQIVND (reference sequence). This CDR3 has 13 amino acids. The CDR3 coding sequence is TGTGCCAGTAGTCAATTTCCCACAGATACGCAGTATTTT. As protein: CASSQFPTDTQYF. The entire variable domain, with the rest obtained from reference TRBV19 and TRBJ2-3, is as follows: DGGITQSPKYLFRKEGQNVTLSCEQNLNHDAMYWYRQDPGQGLRLIYYSQIVNDFQKGDIAEGYSVSREKKESFPLTVTSAQKNPTAFYLCASSQFPTDTQYFGPGTRLTVL.

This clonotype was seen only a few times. As DNA, the CDR3 is TGTGCCAGCAGCTTAGCACTTAGCAGCTCCTACAATGAGCAGTTCTTC. Its translation is CASSLALSSSYNEQFF. The V gene is TRBV7-6, the J gene TRBJ2-1; D is uncertain. V was cut by 0 bases and J by 0 bases, with 9 bases left in between. CDR1 and CDR2 from the germline V gene are SGHVS and FNYEAQ. The CDR3 is 16 amino acids.

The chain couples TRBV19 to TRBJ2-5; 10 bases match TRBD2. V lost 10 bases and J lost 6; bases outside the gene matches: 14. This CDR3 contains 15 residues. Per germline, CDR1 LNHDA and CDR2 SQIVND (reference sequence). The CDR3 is CATQHQASGRKTQYF. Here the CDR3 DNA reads TGTGCCACCCAACACCAGGCTAGCGGGAGAAAGACCCAGTACTTC.

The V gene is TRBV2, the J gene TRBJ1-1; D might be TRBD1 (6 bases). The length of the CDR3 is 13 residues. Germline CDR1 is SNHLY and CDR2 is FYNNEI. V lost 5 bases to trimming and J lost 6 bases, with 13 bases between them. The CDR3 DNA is TGTGCCAGCAGTATACAGGGATATTCTGAAGCTTTCTTT. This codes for CASSIQGYSEAFF.

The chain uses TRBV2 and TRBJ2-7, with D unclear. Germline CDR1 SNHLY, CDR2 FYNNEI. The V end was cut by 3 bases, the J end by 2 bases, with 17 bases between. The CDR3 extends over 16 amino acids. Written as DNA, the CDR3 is TGTGCCAGCAGTGACCCAGGCAGCCCCAGCACCTACGAGCAGTACTTC. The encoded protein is CASSDPGSPSTYEQYF.

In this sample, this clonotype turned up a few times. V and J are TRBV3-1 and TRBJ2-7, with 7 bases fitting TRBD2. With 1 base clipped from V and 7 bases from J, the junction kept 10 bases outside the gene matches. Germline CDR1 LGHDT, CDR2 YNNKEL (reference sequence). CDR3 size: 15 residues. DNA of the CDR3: TGTGCCAGCAGCCAAGGGGCGGGAGCTCCGGGAGAGCAGTACTTC. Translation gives CASSQGAGAPGEQYF.

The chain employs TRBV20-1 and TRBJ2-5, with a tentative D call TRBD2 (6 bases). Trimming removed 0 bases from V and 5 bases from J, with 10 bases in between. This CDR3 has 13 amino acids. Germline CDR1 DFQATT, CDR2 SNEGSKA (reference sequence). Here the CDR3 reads CSARDPGVETQYF. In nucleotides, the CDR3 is TGCAGTGCTAGAGACCCGGGAGTGGAGACCCAGTACTTC.

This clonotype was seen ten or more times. This chain's CDR3 is CASSHRDYYNEQFF. The CDR3 region has the DNA TGTGCCAGCAGTCACCGGGACTACTACAATGAGCAGTTCTTC. The chain links TRBV27 to TRBJ2-1, with TRBD2 matching over 7 bases. The CDR3 totals 14 residues. The germline V gene encodes CDR1 MNHEY and CDR2 SMNVEV (reference sequence). After removal of 5 bases from V and 3 bases from J, the junction contained 4 bases not matched to a gene.

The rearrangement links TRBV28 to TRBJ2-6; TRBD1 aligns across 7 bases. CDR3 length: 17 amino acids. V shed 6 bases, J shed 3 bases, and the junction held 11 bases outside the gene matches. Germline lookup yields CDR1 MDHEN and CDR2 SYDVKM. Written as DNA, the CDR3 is TGTGCCAGCAGGTCGCTAGGGGGCGGCAGTGGGGCCAACGTCCTGACTTTC. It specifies CASRSLGGGSGANVLTF.

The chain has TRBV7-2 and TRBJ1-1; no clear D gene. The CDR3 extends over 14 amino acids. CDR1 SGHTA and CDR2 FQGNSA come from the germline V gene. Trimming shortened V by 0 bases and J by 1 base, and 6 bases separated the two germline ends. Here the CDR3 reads CASSLAQKNTEAFF. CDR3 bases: TGTGCCAGCAGCTTAGCGCAGAAGAACACTGAAGCTTTCTTT.

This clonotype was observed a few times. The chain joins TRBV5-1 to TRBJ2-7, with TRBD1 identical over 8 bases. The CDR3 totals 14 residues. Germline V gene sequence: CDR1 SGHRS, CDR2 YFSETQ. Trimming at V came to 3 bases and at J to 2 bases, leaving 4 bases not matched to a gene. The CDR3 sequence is CASSSGQATYEQYF. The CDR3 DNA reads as TGCGCCAGCAGCTCGGGACAGGCGACCTACGAGCAGTACTTC.

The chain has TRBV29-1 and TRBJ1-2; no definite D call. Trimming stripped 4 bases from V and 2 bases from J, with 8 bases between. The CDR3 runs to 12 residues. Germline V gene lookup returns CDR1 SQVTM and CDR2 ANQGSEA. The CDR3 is CSVGDKNYGYTF. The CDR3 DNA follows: TGCAGCGTTGGAGACAAGAACTATGGCTACACCTTC.

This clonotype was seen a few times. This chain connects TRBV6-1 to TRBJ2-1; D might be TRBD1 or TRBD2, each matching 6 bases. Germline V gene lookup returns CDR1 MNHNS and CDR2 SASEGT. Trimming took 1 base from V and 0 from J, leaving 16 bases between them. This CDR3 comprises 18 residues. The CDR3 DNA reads TGTGCCAGCAGTGAAGTGCGAGGGGGGAACCCCTCCTACAATGAGCAGTTCTTC. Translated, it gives CASSEVRGGNPSYNEQFF.

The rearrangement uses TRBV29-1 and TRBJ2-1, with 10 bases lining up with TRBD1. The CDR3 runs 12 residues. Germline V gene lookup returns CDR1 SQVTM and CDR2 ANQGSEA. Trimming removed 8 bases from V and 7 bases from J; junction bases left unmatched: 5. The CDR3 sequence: CSSPDRGNEQFF. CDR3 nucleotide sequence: TGCAGCTCCCCGGACAGGGGGAATGAGCAGTTCTTC.